This T cell receptor beta chain stems from a study of cytomegalovirus exposure and HLA in healthy donors. Study in general: HLA-typed donors were the source of about 81 million unique TCRs held in an early data release. Study results and caveats: Among the CMV-associated chains, three were confirmed in vitro as specific for CMV antigens. As a later analysis showed, a missense DCLRE1C variant was linked to trimming of TCR beta V- and J-genes. Accurate HLA-A and HLA-B prediction from TCR beta sequences was reported for most subjects.

Both 60 Vbeta primers and 13 Jbeta primers went into the PCR. Sequencing used immunoSEQ multiplex PCR; TCRdb keeps in-frame clones, though not all of them. The sample includes 250,000 to 300,000 clones, 70% to 90% seen only once; the top ten take roughly 2%. Of note for this clone: Its antigen remains unknown.

Germline CDR1 MDHEN, CDR2 SYDVKM. With V trimmed by 2 bases and J by 3 bases, 4 bases remained unmatched. The CDR3 length is 15 residues. The chain has TRBV28 and TRBJ2-7; 10 positions match TRBD1. Source material: PBMCs. The sequence came from a woman aged 40 to 49 in good health and CMV-seropositive. In DNA form, the CDR3 reads TGTGCCAGCAGTTTAAGGACAGGGGGAATCTACGAGCAGTACTTC. This encodes CASSLRTGGIYEQYF.